Presented here are 29 T cell receptor beta chains from one specimen sequenced in a study of blood T cell repertoires in COVID-19. Sequencing used immunoSEQ multiplex PCR; TCRdb keeps in-frame clones, though not all of them. The sample records around 150,000 clones, about four fifths being singletons. Sequencing used PBMCs or T cells enriched from blood (not recorded which). The receptors originated from a woman between 50 and 59 years old with acute COVID-19.

CDR3 nucleotide sequence: TGTGCCAGCTCACGTCGAGGCGCCAACTATGGCTACACCTTC. Encoded protein: CASSRRGANYGYTF. The chain couples TRBV18 to TRBJ1-2, with D hard to call. Per the germline V gene, CDR1 is KGHSH and CDR2 is LQKENI. Between the trimmed V and J ends, which lost 4 bases and 2 bases, there was a span of 11 bases. The CDR3 spans 14 residues. Supplemented by reference TRBV18 and TRBJ1-2, the full variable domain reads NAGVMQNPRHLVRRRGQEARLRCSPMKGHSHVYWYRQLPEEGLKFMVYLQKENIIDESGMPKERFSAEFPKEGPSILRIQQVVRGDSAAYFCASSRRGANYGYTFGSGTRLTVV.

The V call is TRBV18, the J call TRBJ1-6; a weak D match, TRBD1 (5 bases). The germline CDR1 and CDR2 sequences are KGHSH and LQKENI. This CDR3 has 15 residues. V was trimmed by 3 bases and J by 10 bases, leaving 16 bases between them. The CDR3 sequence: CASSPRSGEGSPLHF. In DNA form, the CDR3 reads TGTGCCAGCTCACCTCGTAGTGGGGAGGGGTCACCCCTCCACTTT.

The V and J genes are TRBV19 and TRBJ2-1, with D perhaps matching TRBD2 (6 bases). This CDR3 is 17 amino acids long. The germline V and J ends were trimmed by 3 bases and 3 bases, with 18 bases remaining between them. CDR1 is LNHDA, CDR2 SQIVND, per germline (reference sequence). The CDR3 sequence: CASSMEGFTGLYNEQFF. CDR3 sequence (DNA): TGTGCCAGTAGTATGGAGGGGTTTACGGGCCTCTACAATGAGCAGTTCTTC.

This clone was observed once. The chain is built from TRBV19 and TRBJ2-2, with a possible D match to TRBD1 (6 bases). This CDR3 region has 12 residues. Germline-derived CDR1 and CDR2 are LNHDA and SQIVND (reference sequence). Trimming stripped 3 bases from V and 10 bases from J, with 9 bases between. The CDR3 protein is CASSIPGQELFF. As DNA, the CDR3 is TGTGCCAGTAGTATCCCGGGACAGGAGCTGTTTTTT.

The chain links TRBV4-2 to TRBJ2-7; TRBD2 matches 9 bases. The CDR3 is 18 residues long. The germline V gene has CDR1 LGHNA and CDR2 YNFKEQ. With 0 bases clipped from V and 4 bases from J, the junction kept 13 bases outside the gene matches. The CDR3 nucleotides are TGTGCCAGCAGCCAAGAGTATGGAGGAGCGGGAGGAGAATACGAGCAGTACTTC. Amino acids: CASSQEYGGAGGEYEQYF.

CDR3 DNA: TGCAGCGTCCCTCTCCCGACTAGCGGGAGACCGTTAGAGACCCAGTACTTC. Amino acid sequence: CSVPLPTSGRPLETQYF. The chain has TRBV29-1 and TRBJ2-5, with 12 bases lining up with TRBD2. Germline V CDR1 and CDR2: SQVTM, ANQGSEA. V dropped 6 bases and J dropped 4; count of bases not matched to a gene: 15. CDR3 length equals 17 residues.

This clone was found a few times. An end of the junction differs from the germline gene, which may be a read error. This sequence joins TRBV6-5 and TRBJ1-1; 8 positions agree with TRBD1. Germline CDR1 is MNHEY and CDR2 is SVGAGI. This CDR3 has 13 residues. The CDR3 protein is CASSYYRGTEAFF. The CDR3 DNA follows: TGTGCCAGCAGCTACTACAGGGGGACTGAAGCTTTCTTT.

This clone was seen a handful of times. This chain uses TRBV3-1 (or the pseudogene TRBV3-2) with TRBJ1-2; a possible D gene is TRBD1 (6 bases). From germline, CDR1 is LGHDT and CDR2 YNNKEL (reference sequence). The V and J ends lost 5 bases and 7 bases respectively, with 14 bases between them. CDR3 length equals 13 residues. CDR3 residues: CASSDGQTGGYTF. CDR3 coding DNA: TGTGCCAGCAGCGATGGACAGACGGGTGGCTACACCTTC.

V and J are TRBV3-1 (or the pseudogene TRBV3-2) and TRBJ2-5; D gene unclear. This CDR3 is 12 amino acids long. V was shortened by 1 base and J by 5 bases, with 5 bases between the two germline ends. The germline CDR1 and CDR2 sequences are LGHDT and YNNKEL (reference sequence). In DNA form, the CDR3 reads TGTGCCAGCAGCCAAGGTTATGAGACCCAGTACTTC. Translated: CASSQGYETQYF.

This clone was seen only once. The CDR3 loop is CASWAGLNSPLHF. The CDR3 region has the DNA TGTGCCAGCTGGGCAGGGCTAAATTCACCCCTCCACTTT. The gene calls are TRBV12-3 or TRBV12-4 and TRBJ1-6; TRBD1 might be the D (5 bases). The V end lost 8 bases, the J end lost 7 bases, and 12 bases lay between the germline ends. CDR3 size: 13 residues.

This chain connects TRBV11-3 to TRBJ2-6, with 8 bases lining up with TRBD1. CDR1 SGHNT and CDR2 YENEEA come from the germline V gene. The CDR3 has 18 residues. V dropped 5 bases and J dropped 1; count of bases not matched to a gene: 10. Here the CDR3 DNA reads TGTGCCAGCAGCGCAGGACAGGGCTCCCGTTCTGGGGCCAACGTCCTGACTTTC. It yields the protein CASSAGQGSRSGANVLTF.

This chain uses TRBV11-3 with TRBJ2-1; TRBD2 matches at 14 bases. V dropped 0 bases and J dropped 8; count of bases not matched to a gene: 3. Germline V gives CDR1 SGHNT, CDR2 YENEEA. This CDR3 is 16 amino acids long. CDR3 sequence reads: CASSLETSGRAYEQFF. CDR3 sequence (DNA): TGTGCCAGCAGCTTAGAGACTAGCGGGAGGGCGTATGAGCAGTTCTTC.

The chain employs TRBV7-9 and TRBJ1-1, with D possibly matching TRBD1 (5 bases). With 5 bases removed from V and 5 bases from J, the gap between germline ends came to 15 bases. CDR1 and CDR2 (germline): SEHNR, FQNEAQ (reference sequence). The CDR3 runs 14 residues. The CDR3 nucleotides are TGTGCCAGCAGCCCCAATGGGAGGGGTACTGAAGCTTTCTTT. Its protein product is CASSPNGRGTEAFF.

The chain is built from TRBV5-5 and TRBJ1-5; possible D gene TRBD1, 6 bases. Germline V gene lookup returns CDR1 SGHKS and CDR2 YYEKEE (reference sequence). The CDR3 extends over 16 amino acids. The germline V and J ends were trimmed by 1 base and 0 bases, with 11 bases remaining between them. The CDR3 here is CASSLTRGDSNQPQHF. The CDR3 nucleotides read TGTGCCAGCAGCTTGACCAGGGGCGATAGCAATCAGCCCCAGCATTTT.

CDR3 nucleotide sequence: TGTGCCAGCAGCGTAGTAGGGCTAGCGGGAGGCGGGACCTACAATGAGCAGTTCTTC. It codes for CASSVVGLAGGGTYNEQFF. The chain carries TRBV9 and TRBJ2-1; 11 bases are a match to TRBD2. The germline CDR1 and CDR2 sequences are SGDLS and YYNGEE. The CDR3 extends over 19 amino acids. Germline trimming cut 0 bases from V and 2 bases from J; bases unmatched to any gene: 10.

The chain recombines TRBV30 with TRBJ1-1, with unresolved D. This CDR3 is 14 amino acids long. V shed 6 bases and J shed 1 base, with 15 bases lying between them. CDR1 and CDR2 (germline): GTSNPN, SVGIG (reference sequence). CDR3 sequence: CACRVWGGNTEAFF. Written as DNA, the CDR3 is TGTGCCTGCCGAGTATGGGGAGGGAACACTGAAGCTTTCTTT.

The chain combines TRBV11-3 with TRBJ2-3, with D tentatively TRBD1 (5 bases). This CDR3 spans 15 amino acids. CDR1 SGHNT and CDR2 YENEEA come from the germline V gene. V gave up 1 base and J gave up 3 bases, with 11 bases separating them. The CDR3 is CASSLGGRDTDTQYF. The DNA for the CDR3 is TGTGCCAGCAGCTTAGGGGGCAGGGATACAGATACGCAGTATTTT.

This chain links TRBV5-8 with TRBJ1-1; D is undetermined. Germline V CDR1 and CDR2: SGHTS, YDEGEE. V gave up 4 bases and J gave up 2 bases, with 15 bases separating them. This CDR3 contains 15 residues. The CDR3 DNA is TGTGCCAGCAGCCGTGGCCCTCCCTCTAACACTGAAGCTTTCTTT. As protein: CASSRGPPSNTEAFF.

This clone was seen a single time. The chain couples TRBV11-3 to TRBJ2-7; D not certain. The germline CDR1 and CDR2 sequences are SGHNT and YENEEA. The CDR3 consists of 13 residues. The V gene lost 5 bases and the J gene lost 0 bases, with 8 bases spanning the gap. In nucleotides, the CDR3 is TGTGCCAGCAGCGAGACATCCTCCTACGAGCAGTACTTC. This encodes CASSETSSYEQYF.

This clone was found once. The V and J genes are TRBV6-5 and TRBJ1-4; 9 bases map to TRBD1. The V gene end was trimmed by 10 bases and the J gene end by 3 bases; junction bases not matched to a gene: 6. Per the germline V gene, CDR1 is MNHEY and CDR2 is SVGAGI. The CDR3 runs 14 residues. The DNA of the CDR3 is TGTGCCACTCGGACAGGGGACCCTAATGAAAAACTGTTTTTT. It translates to CATRTGDPNEKLFF.

The chain is built from TRBV5-1 and TRBJ1-5; 10 nucleotides align to TRBD1. The trim removed 4 bases at V and 6 bases at J, leaving 4 bases unmatched. The length of the CDR3 is 14 residues. Germline values: CDR1 SGHRS, CDR2 YFSETQ. CDR3: CASSDRQGAQPQHF. The CDR3 nucleotides are TGCGCCAGCAGCGACCGACAGGGGGCTCAGCCCCAGCATTTT.

The chain combines TRBV5-1 with TRBJ2-7, with D unclear. CDR3 length: 13 residues. Trimming pared 0 bases from V and 2 bases from J, leaving 6 bases between. Germline CDR1 and CDR2: SGHRS and YFSETQ. The CDR3 DNA reads as TGCGCCAGCAGCTTGGACAGAGCCTACGAGCAGTACTTC. Translated, it gives CASSLDRAYEQYF.

This clone was counted only a few times. The chain combines TRBV25-1 with TRBJ2-2; D is perhaps TRBD2 (6 bases). The length of the CDR3 is 15 residues. In germline, CDR1 is MGHDK, CDR2 SYGVNS. Trimming cost V 5 bases and J 2 bases, with 12 bases left between them. CDR3 protein: CASSTARDNTGELFF. The CDR3 bases are TGTGCCAGCAGTACCGCGCGGGACAACACCGGGGAGCTGTTTTTT.

This rearrangement joins TRBV5-1 to TRBJ1-4, with D uncertain. This CDR3 spans 17 amino acids. Between the trimmed V and J ends, which lost 4 bases and 0 bases, there was a span of 16 bases. Germline loops: CDR1 SGHRS, CDR2 YFSETQ. This CDR3 reads CASSPRPMGSTNEKLFF. CDR3 nucleotide sequence: TGCGCCAGCAGCCCCAGGCCTATGGGCTCAACTAATGAAAAACTGTTTTTT.

This rearrangement joins TRBV6-6 to TRBJ1-5; D might be TRBD1 (5 bases). The CDR3 is 14 residues long. Per the germline V gene, CDR1 is MNHNY and CDR2 is SVGAGI (reference sequence). V gave up 8 bases and J gave up 9 bases, with 20 bases separating them. CDR3 in DNA: TGTGCCAGCGGCCAGGGCGAACGGATGGGGCCCCAGCATTTT. Residues: CASGQGERMGPQHF.

The genes are TRBV7-2 and TRBJ1-5; 7 bases align to TRBD1. V shed 5 bases, J shed 2 bases, and the junction held 9 bases outside the gene matches. From germline, CDR1 is SGHTA and CDR2 FQGNSA. This CDR3 is built from 16 residues. CDR3 amino acids: CASSPYPTGGNQPQHF. DNA for the CDR3: TGTGCCAGCAGCCCTTACCCCACAGGGGGCAATCAGCCCCAGCATTTT.

J is TRBJ1-2 and V is TRBV29-1, with D perhaps matching TRBD1 (6 bases). The germline CDR1 and CDR2 sequences are SQVTM and ANQGSEA. The length of the CDR3 is 12 residues. V was cut by 4 bases and J by 7 bases, with 13 bases left in between. CDR3 sequence (DNA): TGCAGCGTTGGAGGGGGGGCGGCTGGCTACACCTTC. Protein sequence: CSVGGGAAGYTF.

The chain employs TRBV4-1 and TRBJ2-7; no clear D gene. CDR1 and CDR2 (germline): MGHRA, YSYEKL. The CDR3 runs to 13 residues. V dropped 1 base and J dropped 2 bases, with 6 bases sitting between them. The CDR3 loop is CASSQVAAYEQYF. As DNA, the CDR3 is TGCGCCAGCAGCCAAGTCGCAGCCTACGAGCAGTACTTC.

This clone appeared once. V usage is TRBV6-5 and J usage is TRBJ2-1; no definite D call. Germline CDR1 reads MNHEY; CDR2 reads SVGAGI. The germline V and J ends were trimmed by 7 bases and 5 bases, with 9 bases remaining between them. This CDR3 spans 12 amino acids. CDR3: CASNKNNNEQFF. CDR3 DNA: TGTGCCAGCAACAAAAACAACAATGAGCAGTTCTTC.